This T cell receptor beta chain was identified during a study of T cell responses to AZD1222 COVID-19 vaccine. Clones were sequenced by immunoSEQ multiplex PCR, and TCRdb holds only the in-frame ones, with some missing. This table holds 90,000 to 120,000 clones, around 92% found once. The CDR3 spans 16 residues. Germline assignment: CDR1 LGHNA and CDR2 YNFKEQ. Trimming removed 5 bases from V and 0 bases from J, with 16 bases in between. Source: peripheral blood, taken on day 0 of AZD1222 vaccination. This clonotype was sampled from an adult in good health. This rearrangement joins TRBV4-2 to TRBJ2-5, with D perhaps TRBD2 (6 bases). CDR3 sequence: CASSKGGGKDQETQYF. CDR3 nucleotide sequence: TGTGCCAGCAGCAAGGGAGGCGGCAAGGACCAAGAGACCCAGTACTTC.